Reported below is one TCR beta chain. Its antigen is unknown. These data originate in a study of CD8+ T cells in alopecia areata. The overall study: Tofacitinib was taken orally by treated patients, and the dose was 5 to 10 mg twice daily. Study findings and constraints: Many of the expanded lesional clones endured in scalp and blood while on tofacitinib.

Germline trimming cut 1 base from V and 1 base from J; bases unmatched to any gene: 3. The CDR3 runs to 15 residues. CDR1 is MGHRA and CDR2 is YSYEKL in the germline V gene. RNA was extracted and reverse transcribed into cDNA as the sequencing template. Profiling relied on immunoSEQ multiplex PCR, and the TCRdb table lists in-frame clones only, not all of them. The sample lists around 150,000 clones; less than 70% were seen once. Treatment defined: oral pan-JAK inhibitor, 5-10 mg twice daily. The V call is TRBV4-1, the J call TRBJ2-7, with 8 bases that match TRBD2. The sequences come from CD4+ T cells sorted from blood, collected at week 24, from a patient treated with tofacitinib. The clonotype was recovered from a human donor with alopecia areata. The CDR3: CASSQVQRGSYEQYF. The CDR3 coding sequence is TGCGCCAGCAGCCAAGTACAGCGGGGGTCCTACGAGCAGTACTTC.